This TCR beta chain was recorded in a study of response to subunit inactivated influenza vaccine. Germline V gene sequence: CDR1 DFQATT, CDR2 SNEGSKA (reference sequence). Trimming left V 3 bases short and J 2 bases short, with 5 bases between. CDR3 length equals 11 residues. Study-level results: The authors suggested that every seasonal influenza vaccination recruits few new T cells.

TCRdb independently ran MiXCR on the RT-PCR reads; one entry per CDR3 protein. Among around 790,000 distinct CDR3 sequences listed, 21% were seen once. This clonotype was picked up a small number of times. Its antigen is not known. The chain carries TRBV20-1 and TRBJ2-7; D not resolved. This sequence was found in a man aged 45 to 65 who received an inactivated influenza vaccine. This specimen was PBMCs from blood, taken about 5 days after vaccination. The CDR3 bases are TGCAGTGCTAGGGCAGCCTACGAGCAGTACTTC. This encodes CSARAAYEQYF.